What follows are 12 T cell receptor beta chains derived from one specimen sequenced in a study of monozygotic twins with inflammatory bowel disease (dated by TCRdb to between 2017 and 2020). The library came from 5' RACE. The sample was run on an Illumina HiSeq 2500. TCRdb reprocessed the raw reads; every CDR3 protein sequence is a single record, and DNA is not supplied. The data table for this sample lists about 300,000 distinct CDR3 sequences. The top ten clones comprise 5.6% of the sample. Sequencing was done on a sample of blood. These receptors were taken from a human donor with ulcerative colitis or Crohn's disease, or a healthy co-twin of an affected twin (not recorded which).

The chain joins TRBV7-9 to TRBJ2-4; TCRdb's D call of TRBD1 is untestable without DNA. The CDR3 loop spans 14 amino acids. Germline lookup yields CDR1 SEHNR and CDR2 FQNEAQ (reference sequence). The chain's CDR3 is CASSLRDVWDIQYF.

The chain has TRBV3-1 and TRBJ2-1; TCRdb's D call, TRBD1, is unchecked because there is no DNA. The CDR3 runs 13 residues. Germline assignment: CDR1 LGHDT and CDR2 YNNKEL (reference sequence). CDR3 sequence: CASSPSLGGKQFF.

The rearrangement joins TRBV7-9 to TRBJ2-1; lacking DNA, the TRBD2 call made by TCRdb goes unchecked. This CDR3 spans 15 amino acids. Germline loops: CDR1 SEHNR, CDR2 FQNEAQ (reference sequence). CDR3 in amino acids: CASSLAAGGHNEQFF.

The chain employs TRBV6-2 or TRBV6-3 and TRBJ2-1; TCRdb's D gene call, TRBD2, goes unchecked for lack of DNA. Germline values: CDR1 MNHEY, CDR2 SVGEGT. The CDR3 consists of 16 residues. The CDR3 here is CASSYSRGGTYNEQFF.

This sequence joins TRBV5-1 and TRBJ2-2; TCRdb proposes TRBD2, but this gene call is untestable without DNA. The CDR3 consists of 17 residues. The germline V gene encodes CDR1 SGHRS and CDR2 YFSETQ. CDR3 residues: CASIDRSGRSNTGELFF.

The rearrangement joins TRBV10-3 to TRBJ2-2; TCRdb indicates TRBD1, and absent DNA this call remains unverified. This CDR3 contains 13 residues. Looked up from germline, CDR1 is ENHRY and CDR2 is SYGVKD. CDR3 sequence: CAIRVLSRGELFF.

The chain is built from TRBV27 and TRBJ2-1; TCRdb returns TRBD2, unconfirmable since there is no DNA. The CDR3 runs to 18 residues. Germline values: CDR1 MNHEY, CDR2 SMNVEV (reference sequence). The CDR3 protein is CASSLASGGPYLYNEQFF.

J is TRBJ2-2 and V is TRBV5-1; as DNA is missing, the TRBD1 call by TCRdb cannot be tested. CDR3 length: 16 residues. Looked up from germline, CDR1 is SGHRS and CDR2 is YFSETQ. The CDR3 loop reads CASSPRTGSPTGELFF.

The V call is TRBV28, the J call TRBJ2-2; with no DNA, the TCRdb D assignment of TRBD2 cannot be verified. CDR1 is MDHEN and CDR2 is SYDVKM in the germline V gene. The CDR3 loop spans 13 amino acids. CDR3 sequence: CASRTRLSGELFF.

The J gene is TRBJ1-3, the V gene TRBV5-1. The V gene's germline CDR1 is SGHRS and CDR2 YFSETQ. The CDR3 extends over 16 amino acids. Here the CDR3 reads CASSLDPEISGNTIYF.

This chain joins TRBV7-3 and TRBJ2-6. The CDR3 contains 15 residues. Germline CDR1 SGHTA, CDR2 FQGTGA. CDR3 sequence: CASSSHLSGANVLTF.

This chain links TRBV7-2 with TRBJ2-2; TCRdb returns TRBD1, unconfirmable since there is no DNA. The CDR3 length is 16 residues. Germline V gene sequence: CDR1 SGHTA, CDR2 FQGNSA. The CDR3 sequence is CASSYTGTGRTGELFF.